The count of the clone carrying this T cell receptor beta chain is one. This specimen comes from a study of T cell responses to AZD1222 COVID-19 vaccine. TCRdb's copy holds only in-frame clones and misses some; the assay was immunoSEQ multiplex PCR. The data show approximately 120,000 clones, 84% seen once. This receptor was identified in an adult who received the AZD1222 COVID-19 vaccine. The source was peripheral blood, collected 28 days after the second AZD1222 dose.

CDR3 coding DNA: TGTGCCAGCAGTCGACAGACGAACACTGAAGCTTTCTTT. It encodes CASSRQTNTEAFF. The rearrangement links TRBV11-3 to TRBJ1-1, with D possibly matching TRBD1 (5 bases). V was clipped by 6 bases and J by 1 base, with 9 bases between them. In germline, CDR1 is SGHNT, CDR2 YENEEA. The CDR3 sequence is 13 residues long.